Shown below are 4 T cell receptor beta chains from a single sample sequenced in a study of blood T cell repertoires in COVID-19. Here immunoSEQ multiplex PCR was the method, and the copy in TCRdb shows in-frame clones only, minus some. The sample yields 300,000 to 400,000 clones, roughly 88% seen once. Sequencing was done on a sample of PBMCs or T cells enriched from blood (not recorded which). These TCRs come from a woman in her 30s with acute COVID-19.

The chain carries TRBV3-1 (or the pseudogene TRBV3-2) and TRBJ1-2, with D uncertain. V was pared by 0 bases and J by 0 bases, with 11 bases between. Germline CDR1 and CDR2: LGHDT and YNNKEL (reference sequence). This CDR3 region has 16 residues. CDR3 nucleotide sequence: TGTGCCAGCAGCCAAGATCTGAGGGTAACTAACTATGGCTACACCTTC. Its translation is CASSQDLRVTNYGYTF.

The rearrangement links TRBV24-1 to TRBJ2-1, with 10 bases aligning to TRBD2. Germline V lookup: CDR1 KGHDR, CDR2 SFDVKD. CDR3 length: 16 amino acids. V lost 0 bases to trimming and J lost 9 bases; unmatched junction nucleotides: 7. The CDR3 is CATSDLSGGALSEQFF. Here the CDR3 DNA reads TGTGCCACCAGTGATTTGAGCGGGGGGGCTTTGAGTGAGCAGTTCTTC.

The chain recombines TRBV24-1 with TRBJ2-7, with D perhaps matching TRBD1 (6 bases). This CDR3 region has 13 residues. Germline V CDR1 and CDR2: KGHDR, SFDVKD. V lost 5 bases to trimming and J lost 6 bases, with 13 bases between them. The CDR3 here is CATSGGQWGEQYF. CDR3 DNA sequence: TGTGCCACCAGTGGGGGACAATGGGGCGAGCAGTACTTC.

Turning to this clone: The sample contains more than one DNA sequence encoding this CDR3. The chain joins TRBV9 to TRBJ2-2; maybe TRBD2 (6 bases). The CDR3 totals 13 residues. Trimming stripped 0 bases from V and 7 bases from J, with 7 bases between. Germline values: CDR1 SGDLS, CDR2 YYNGEE. The CDR3, as DNA: TGTGCCAGCAGCGTAGTGGGAGGCGGGGAGCTGTTTTTT. This gives the protein CASSVVGGGELFF. The whole variable domain, filled in from reference TRBV9 and TRBJ2-2, reads DSGVTQTPKHLITATGQRVTLRCSPRSGDLSVYWYQQSLDQGLQFLIQYYNGEERAKGNILERFSAQQFPDLHSELNLSSLELGDSALYFCASSVVGGGELFFGEGSRLTVL.